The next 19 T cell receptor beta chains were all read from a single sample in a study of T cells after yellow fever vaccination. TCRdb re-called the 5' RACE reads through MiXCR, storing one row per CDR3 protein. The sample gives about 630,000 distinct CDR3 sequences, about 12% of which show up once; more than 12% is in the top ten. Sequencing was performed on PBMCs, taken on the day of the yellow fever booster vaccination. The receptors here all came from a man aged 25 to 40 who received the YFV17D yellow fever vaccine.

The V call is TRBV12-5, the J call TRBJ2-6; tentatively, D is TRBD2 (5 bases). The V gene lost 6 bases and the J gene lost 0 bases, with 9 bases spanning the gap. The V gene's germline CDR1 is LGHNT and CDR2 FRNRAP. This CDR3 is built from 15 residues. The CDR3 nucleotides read TGTGCTAGTGGCAACGGGGTCTCTGGGGCCAACGTCCTGACTTTC. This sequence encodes CASGNGVSGANVLTF. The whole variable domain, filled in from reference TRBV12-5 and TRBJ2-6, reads DARVTQTPRHKVTEMGQEVTMRCQPILGHNTVFWYRQTMMQGLELLAYFRNRAPLDDSGMPKDRFSAEMPDATLATLKIQPSEPRDSAVYFCASGNGVSGANVLTFGAGSRLTVL.

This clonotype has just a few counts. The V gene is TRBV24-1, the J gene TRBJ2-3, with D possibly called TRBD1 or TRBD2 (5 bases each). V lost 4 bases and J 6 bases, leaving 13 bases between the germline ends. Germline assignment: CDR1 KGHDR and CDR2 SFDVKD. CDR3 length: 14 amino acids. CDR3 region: CATSDGTEYDTQYF. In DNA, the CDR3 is TGTGCCACCAGTGACGGGACGGAGTACGATACGCAGTATTTT.

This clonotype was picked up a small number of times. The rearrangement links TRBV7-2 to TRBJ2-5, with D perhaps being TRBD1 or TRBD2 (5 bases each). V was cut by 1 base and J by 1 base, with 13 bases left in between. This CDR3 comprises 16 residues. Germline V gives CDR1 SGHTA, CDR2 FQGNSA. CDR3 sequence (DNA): TGTGCCAGCAGCTTAGAGGGGCTAGCACTCCAAGAGACCCAGTACTTC. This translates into CASSLEGLALQETQYF.

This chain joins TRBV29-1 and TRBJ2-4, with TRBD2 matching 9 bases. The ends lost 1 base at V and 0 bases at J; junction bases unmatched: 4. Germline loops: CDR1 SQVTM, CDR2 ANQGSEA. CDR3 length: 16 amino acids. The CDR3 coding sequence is TGCAGCGTTGAAGGCGGGGGGGCTTCAGCCAAAAACATTCAGTACTTC. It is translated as CSVEGGGASAKNIQYF. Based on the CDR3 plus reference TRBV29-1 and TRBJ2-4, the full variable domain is SAVISQKPSRDICQRGTSLTIQCQVDSQVTMMFWYRQQPGQSLTLIATANQGSEATYESGFVIDKFPISRPNLTFSTLTVSNMSPEDSSIYLCSVEGGGASAKNIQYFGAGTRLSVL.

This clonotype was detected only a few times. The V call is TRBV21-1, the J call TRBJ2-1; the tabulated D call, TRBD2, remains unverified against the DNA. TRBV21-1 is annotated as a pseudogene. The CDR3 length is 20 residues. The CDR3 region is CASSKCGALLTSGRVDEQFF. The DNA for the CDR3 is TGTGCCAGCAGCAAATGTGGGGCGCTGCTGACTAGCGGGAGAGTGGATGAGCAGTTCTTC.

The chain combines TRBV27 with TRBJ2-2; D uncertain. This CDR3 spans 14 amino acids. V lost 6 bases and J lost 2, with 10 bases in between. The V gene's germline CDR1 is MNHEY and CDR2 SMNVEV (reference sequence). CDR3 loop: CASRATSNTGELFF. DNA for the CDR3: TGTGCCAGCAGAGCGACAAGCAACACCGGGGAGCTGTTTTTT.

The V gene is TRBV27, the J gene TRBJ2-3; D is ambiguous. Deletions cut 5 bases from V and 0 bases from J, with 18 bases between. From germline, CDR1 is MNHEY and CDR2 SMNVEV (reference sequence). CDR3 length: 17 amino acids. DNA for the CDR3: TGTGCCAGCAGTACGGGCGGTTGGGCGGCCAGCACAGATACGCAGTATTTT. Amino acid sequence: CASSTGGWAASTDTQYF.

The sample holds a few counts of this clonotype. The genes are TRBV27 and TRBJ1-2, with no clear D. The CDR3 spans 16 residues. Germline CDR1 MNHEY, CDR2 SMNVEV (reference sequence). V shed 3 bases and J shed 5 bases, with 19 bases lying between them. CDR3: CASSFFAAEPSYGYTF. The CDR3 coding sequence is TGTGCCAGCAGTTTCTTTGCAGCCGAACCTTCGTATGGCTACACCTTC.

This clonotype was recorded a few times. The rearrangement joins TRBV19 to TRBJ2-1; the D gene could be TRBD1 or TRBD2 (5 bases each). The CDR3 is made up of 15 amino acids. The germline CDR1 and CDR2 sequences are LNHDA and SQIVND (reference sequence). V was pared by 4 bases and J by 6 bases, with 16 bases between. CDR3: CASSTSPTRGNEQFF. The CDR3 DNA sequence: TGTGCCAGTAGTACTTCCCCTACGAGGGGCAATGAGCAGTTCTTC.

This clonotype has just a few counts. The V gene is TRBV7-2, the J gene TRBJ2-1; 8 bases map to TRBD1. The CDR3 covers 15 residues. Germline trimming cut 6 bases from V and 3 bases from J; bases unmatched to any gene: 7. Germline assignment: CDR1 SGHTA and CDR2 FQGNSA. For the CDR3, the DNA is TGTGCCAGCAGTTTTGGGACAGGTAACTACAATGAGCAGTTCTTC. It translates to CASSFGTGNYNEQFF. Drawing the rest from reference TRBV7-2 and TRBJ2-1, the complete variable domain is GAGVSQSPSNKVTEKGKDVELRCDPISGHTALYWYRQSLGQGLEFLIYFQGNSAPDKSGLPSDRFSAERTGGSVSTLTIQRTQQEDSAVYLCASSFGTGNYNEQFFGPGTRLTVL.

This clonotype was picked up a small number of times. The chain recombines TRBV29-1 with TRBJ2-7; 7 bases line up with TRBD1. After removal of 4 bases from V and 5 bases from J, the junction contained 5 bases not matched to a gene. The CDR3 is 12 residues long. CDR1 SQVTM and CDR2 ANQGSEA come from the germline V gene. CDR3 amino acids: CSVVRGPDEQYF. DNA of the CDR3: TGCAGCGTTGTAAGGGGGCCGGACGAGCAGTACTTC.

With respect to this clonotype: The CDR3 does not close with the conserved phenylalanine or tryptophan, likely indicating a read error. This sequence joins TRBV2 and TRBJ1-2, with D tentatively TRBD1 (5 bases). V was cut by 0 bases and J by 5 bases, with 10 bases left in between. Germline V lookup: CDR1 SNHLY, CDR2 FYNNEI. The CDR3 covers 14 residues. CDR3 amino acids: CASSEAKGLYGYTY. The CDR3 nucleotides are TGTGCCAGCAGTGAAGCGAAGGGACTGTATGGCTACACCTAC.

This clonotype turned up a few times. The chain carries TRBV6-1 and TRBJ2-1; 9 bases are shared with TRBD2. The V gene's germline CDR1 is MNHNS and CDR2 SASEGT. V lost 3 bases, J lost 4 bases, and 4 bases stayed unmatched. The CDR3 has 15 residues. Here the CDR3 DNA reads TGTGCCAGCAGTGATGGGGGACTAGCTTACAATGAGCAGTTCTTC. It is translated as CASSDGGLAYNEQFF.

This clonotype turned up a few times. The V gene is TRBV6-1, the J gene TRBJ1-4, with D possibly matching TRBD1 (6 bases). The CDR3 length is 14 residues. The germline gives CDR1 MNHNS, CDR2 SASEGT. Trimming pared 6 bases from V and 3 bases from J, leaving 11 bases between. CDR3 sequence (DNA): TGTGCCAGCAGCGCGGGGGGCTCTAATGAAAAACTGTTTTTT. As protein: CASSAGGSNEKLFF.

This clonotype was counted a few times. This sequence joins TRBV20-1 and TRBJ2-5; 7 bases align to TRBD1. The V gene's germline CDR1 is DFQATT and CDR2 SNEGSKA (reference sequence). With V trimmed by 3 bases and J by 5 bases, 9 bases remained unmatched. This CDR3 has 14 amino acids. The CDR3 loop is CSASHRGVAETQYF. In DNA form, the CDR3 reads TGCAGTGCTAGCCACAGGGGCGTCGCGGAGACCCAGTACTTC.

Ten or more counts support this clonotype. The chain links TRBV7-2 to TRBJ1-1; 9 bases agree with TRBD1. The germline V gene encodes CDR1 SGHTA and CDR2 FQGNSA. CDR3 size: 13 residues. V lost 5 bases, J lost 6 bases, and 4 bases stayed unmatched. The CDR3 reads CASSLQGAAEAFF. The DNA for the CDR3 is TGTGCCAGCAGCCTACAGGGGGCGGCTGAAGCTTTCTTT.

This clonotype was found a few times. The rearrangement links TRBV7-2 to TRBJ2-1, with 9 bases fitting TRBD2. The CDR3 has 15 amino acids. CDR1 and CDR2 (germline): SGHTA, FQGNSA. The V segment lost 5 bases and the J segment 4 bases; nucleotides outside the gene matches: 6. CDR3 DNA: TGTGCCAGCAGCACGCTAGCGGGACTTTACAATGAGCAGTTCTTC. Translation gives CASSTLAGLYNEQFF.

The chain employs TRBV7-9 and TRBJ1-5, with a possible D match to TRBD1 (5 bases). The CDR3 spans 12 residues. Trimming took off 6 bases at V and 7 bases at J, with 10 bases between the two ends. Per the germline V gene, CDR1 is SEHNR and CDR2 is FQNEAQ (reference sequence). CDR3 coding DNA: TGTGCCAGCAGTGGGGGTCCCCAGCCCCAGCATTTT. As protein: CASSGGPQPQHF.

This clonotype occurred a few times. As DNA, the CDR3 is TGCAGCATCATGGGGGGTAGCGAGACCCAGTACTTC. The encoded protein is CSIMGGSETQYF. This chain links TRBV29-1 with TRBJ2-5; D possibly corresponds to TRBD2 (6 bases). The CDR3 is 12 amino acids. Trimming removed 8 bases at V and 5 bases at J, with 15 bases between. The germline CDR1 and CDR2 sequences are SQVTM and ANQGSEA. Combining the CDR3 with reference TRBV29-1 and TRBJ2-5 gives the whole variable domain SAVISQKPSRDICQRGTSLTIQCQVDSQVTMMFWYRQQPGQSLTLIATANQGSEATYESGFVIDKFPISRPNLTFSTLTVSNMSPEDSSIYLCSIMGGSETQYFGPGTRLLVL.